Following are 2 T cell receptor beta chains from one sample sequenced in a study of coeliac disease. The assay was immunoSEQ multiplex PCR, and TCRdb's table has in-frame clones only and misses some. The repertoire holds about 1,700 clones, with approximately 70% as singletons. The sample was lymphocytes from the gut lamina propria. The source of these receptors is a human donor without celiac disease.

This clone was detected once. The rearrangement joins TRBV29-1 to TRBJ2-3; D not resolved. V was cut by 5 bases and J by 2 bases, with 5 bases left in between. Germline V gene lookup returns CDR1 SQVTM and CDR2 ANQGSEA. There are 11 residues in the CDR3. CDR3 DNA: TGCAGCGTTACAACCACAGATACGCAGTATTTT. It translates to CSVTTTDTQYF.

V usage is TRBV6-5 and J usage is TRBJ1-2, with D possibly matching TRBD1 (5 bases). Trimming pared 5 bases from V and 4 bases from J, leaving 14 bases between. This CDR3 spans 14 amino acids. Germline assignment: CDR1 MNHEY and CDR2 SVGAGI. The CDR3 reads CASSPRGFGYGYTF. DNA of the CDR3: TGTGCCAGCAGTCCCCGGGGGTTCGGCTATGGCTACACCTTC.